Shown below are 7 T cell receptor beta chains from a single sample sequenced in a study of T cell changes during pregnancy in multiple sclerosis. TCRdb's table, derived via immunoSEQ multiplex PCR, lists solely in-frame clones and lacks some. Altogether 90,000 to 120,000 clones are present, under 95% being singletons, with the ten largest covering 0.78%. The source was peripheral blood, collected in the third trimester of pregnancy. Every receptor here comes from a female donor in good health, enrolled as a control in a pregnancy study.

The V gene is TRBV9, the J gene TRBJ2-3; D not certain. From germline, CDR1 is SGDLS and CDR2 YYNGEE. The CDR3 runs 16 residues. V was clipped by 3 bases and J by 1 base, with 15 bases between them. As DNA, the CDR3 is TGTGCCAGCAGCGACGCAGGTCGCTTGGGCACAGATACGCAGTATTTT. Its translation: CASSDAGRLGTDTQYF.

The J gene is TRBJ1-2, the V gene TRBV30; possible D gene TRBD1, 5 bases. The CDR3 has 15 residues. Germline CDR1 is GTSNPN and CDR2 is SVGIG (reference sequence). V gave up 1 base and J gave up 0 bases, with 12 bases separating them. The CDR3 loop reads CAWSARTPANYGYTF. CDR3 nucleotides: TGTGCCTGGAGTGCTCGGACACCCGCTAACTATGGCTACACCTTC. Supplemented by reference TRBV30 and TRBJ1-2, the full variable domain reads SQTIHQWPATLVQPVGSPLSLECTVEGTSNPNLYWYRQAAGRGLQLLFYSVGIGQISSEVPQNLSASRPQDRQFILSSKKLLLSDSGFYLCAWSARTPANYGYTFGSGTRLTVV.

CDR3 DNA: TGTGCCAGCAGCTTAGGTTCCTGGGACAGGGGCTACGAGCAGTACTTC. Protein sequence: CASSLGSWDRGYEQYF. The chain has TRBV7-3 and TRBJ2-7; 10 positions agree with TRBD1. Germline CDR1 reads SGHTA; CDR2 reads FQGTGA. The CDR3 is made up of 16 amino acids. After removal of 2 bases from V and 3 bases from J, the junction contained 7 bases not matched to a gene.

The chain is built from TRBV11-3 and TRBJ2-1; D not resolved. Trimming took 5 bases from V and 2 from J, leaving 10 bases between them. The CDR3 has 14 amino acids. Germline values: CDR1 SGHNT, CDR2 YENEEA. The CDR3 here is CASSPRGTYNEQFF. Written as DNA, the CDR3 is TGTGCCAGCAGCCCCCGAGGAACCTACAATGAGCAGTTCTTC. Complete variable domain (other parts from reference TRBV11-3 and TRBJ2-1): EAGVVQSPRYKIIEKKQPVAFWCNPISGHNTLYWYLQNLGQGPELLIRYENEEAVDDSQLPKDRFSAERLKGVDSTLKIQPAELGDSAVYLCASSPRGTYNEQFFGPGTRLTVL.

The count of this clone is one. This chain joins TRBV19 and TRBJ1-3; D is unclear. V was cut by 4 bases and J by 2 bases, with 9 bases left in between. Looked up from germline, CDR1 is LNHDA and CDR2 is SQIVND (reference sequence). The CDR3 runs to 14 residues. CDR3 in amino acids: CASSSERAGNTIYF. DNA for the CDR3: TGTGCCAGTAGTAGTGAGAGGGCTGGAAACACCATATATTTT.

The chain employs TRBV11-3 and TRBJ2-7; 7 bases map to TRBD1. Germline V gene data show CDR1 as SGHNT and CDR2 as YENEEA. The CDR3 totals 14 residues. The V gene end was trimmed by 2 bases and the J gene end by 1 base; junction bases not matched to a gene: 2. CDR3 bases: TGTGCCAGCAGCTTATTGGACAGGTCCTACGAGCAGTACTTC. Its protein product is CASSLLDRSYEQYF.

The genes are TRBV15 and TRBJ2-5; maybe TRBD2 (5 bases). Trimming removed 0 bases from V and 2 bases from J, with 25 bases in between. The length of the CDR3 is 20 residues. The V gene's germline CDR1 is LNHNV and CDR2 YYDKDF (reference sequence). As DNA, the CDR3 is TGTGCCACCAGCAGAGAAGGATCCTCGACCGGGATCGGCCGACAAGAGACCCAGTACTTC. As protein: CATSREGSSTGIGRQETQYF.